The 26 T cell receptor beta chains listed next were all sequenced from one sample in a study of vaccination effects on CD4 cells after COVID-19. Which antigens these TCRs recognize remains unknown. The data were produced by immunoSEQ multiplex PCR, yet TCRdb's version contains in-frame clones alone and is incomplete. The table lists around 20,000 clones, approximately 70% of them singletons, with roughly 16% in the top ten. Before sequencing, viral peptide pools were used by the ViraFEST assay to expand antigen-specific CD4+ T cells. Isolation of CD4+ T cells took place after ten to eleven days of culture. The sequences come from CD4+ T cells from PBMCs cultured with HCoV-229E spike peptides, collected before COVID-19 vaccination. These receptors were collected from a human donor who received a COVID-19 vaccine.

This clone was seen a single time. The chain is built from TRBV5-1 and TRBJ1-2, with TRBD1 matching 11 bases. The CDR3 is 15 residues long. With V trimmed by 4 bases and J by 6 bases, 8 bases remained unmatched. Germline values: CDR1 SGHRS, CDR2 YFSETQ. The CDR3 loop reads CASSTRTGGPNGYTF. The CDR3 coding sequence is TGCGCCAGCAGCACACGGACAGGGGGCCCCAATGGCTACACCTTC.

This clone was seen a single time. CDR3 loop: CASRLLAGGGNEQFF. In DNA form, the CDR3 reads TGCGCCAGCAGGTTACTAGCGGGGGGGGGAAATGAGCAGTTCTTC. J is TRBJ2-1 and V is TRBV10-2, with 13 bases identical to TRBD2. This CDR3 is built from 15 residues. Germline CDR1 is WSHSY and CDR2 is SAAADI. Germline trimming cut 6 bases from V and 7 bases from J; bases unmatched to any gene: 6.

The chain uses TRBV5-8 and TRBJ1-6, with 9 bases lining up with TRBD1. The CDR3 consists of 14 residues. Per germline, CDR1 SGHTS and CDR2 YDEGEE. With 7 bases clipped from V and 10 bases from J, the junction kept 9 bases outside the gene matches. The CDR3 loop reads CASVRDRVSSPLHF. DNA for the CDR3: TGTGCCAGCGTCCGGGACAGGGTATCGTCACCCCTCCACTTT.

This chain connects TRBV5-6 to TRBJ2-4; 10 positions match TRBD1. Germline V gene sequence: CDR1 SGHDT, CDR2 YYEEEE. The junction had 10 bases not matched to a gene; V was cut back by 4 bases and J by 6 bases. The CDR3 is 16 residues long. The CDR3 DNA reads as TGTGCCAGCAGCCCGGGGGGACAGGGGCTCAGAAACATTCAGTACTTC. Amino acid sequence: CASSPGGQGLRNIQYF.

This clone was seen a handful of times. At one boundary the junction diverges from the germline segment, which might be a read error. This chain connects TRBV7-2 to TRBJ2-3; 8 bases match TRBD2. Germline CDR1 SGHTA, CDR2 FQGNSA. CDR3 length: 15 residues. The chain's CDR3 is CASGFGTRSKDTQYF. CDR3 sequence (DNA): TGTGCCAGCGGCTTTGGGACTAGGAGTAAAGATACGCAGTATTTT. Using reference TRBV7-2 and TRBJ2-3 for the parts outside the CDR3, the full variable domain is GAGVSQSPSNKVTEKGKDVELRCDPISGHTALYWYRQSLGQGLEFLIYFQGNSAPDKSGLPSDRFSAERTGGSVSTLTIQRTQQEDSAVYLCASGFGTRSKDTQYFGPGTRLTVL.

The V gene is TRBV4-2, the J gene TRBJ2-3; the match to TRBD2 covers 7 bases. CDR1 is LGHNA and CDR2 is YNFKEQ in the germline V gene. Unmatched junction bases numbered 13, after V lost 4 bases and J lost 3 bases. The CDR3 spans 17 residues. The CDR3 coding sequence is TGTGCCAGCAGCCCAGGGCACGGGGAGGGGAGAACAGATACGCAGTATTTT. Translation gives CASSPGHGEGRTDTQYF.

J is TRBJ2-5 and V is TRBV23-1; maybe TRBD1 (7 bases). TRBV23-1 is recorded as an ORF, its role being uncertain. The CDR3 spans 17 residues. Trimming left V 7 bases short and J 5 bases short, with 26 bases between. The CDR3 DNA is TGCGCCAGCATTATTTTCTGGAGGAGGGGGCGCTCGGAGACCCAGTACTTC. Residues: CASIIFWRRGRSETQYF.

J is TRBJ2-1 and V is TRBV19; 11 nucleotides match TRBD2. The germline CDR1 and CDR2 sequences are LNHDA and SQIVND (reference sequence). V shed 5 bases, J shed 4 bases, and the junction held 7 bases outside the gene matches. There are 16 residues in the CDR3. CDR3 region: CASSAPGTSGYNEQFF. CDR3 nucleotide sequence: TGTGCCAGTAGTGCCCCCGGGACTAGCGGTTACAATGAGCAGTTCTTC.

The chain uses TRBV25-1 and TRBJ2-3; D might be TRBD1 or TRBD2, each matching 5 bases. The CDR3 has 14 residues. The germline V gene has CDR1 MGHDK and CDR2 SYGVNS. V lost 6 bases and J 2 bases, leaving 12 bases between the germline ends. The CDR3 region is CASRPPGTTDTQYF. As DNA, the CDR3 is TGTGCCAGCAGACCCCCGGGGACCACAGATACGCAGTATTTT. The full variable domain, with the rest looked up from reference TRBV25-1 and TRBJ2-3, is EADIYQTPRYLVIGTGKKITLECSQTMGHDKMYWYQQDPGMELHLIHYSYGVNSTEKGDLSSESTVSRIRTEHFPLTLESARPSHTSQYLCASRPPGTTDTQYFGPGTRLTVL.

This clone occurred a few times. The gene calls are TRBV7-9 and TRBJ1-6; D may be TRBD1 (6 bases). Germline CDR1 and CDR2: SEHNR and FQNEAQ (reference sequence). V gave up 2 bases and J gave up 9 bases, with 14 bases separating them. The CDR3 totals 15 residues. CDR3 sequence (DNA): TGTGCCAGCAGCTTATCGACAGGAGCGGTTTCACCCCTCCACTTT. As protein: CASSLSTGAVSPLHF.

The rearrangement links TRBV5-4 to TRBJ2-3; 11 bases agree with TRBD2. J was trimmed by 2 bases and V by 5 bases; bases with no gene match: 10. Per the germline V gene, CDR1 is SGHNT and CDR2 is YYREEE (reference sequence). CDR3 length: 17 amino acids. The CDR3 is CASRSTLLAGDTDTQYF. CDR3 sequence (DNA): TGTGCCAGCAGATCTACTTTACTAGCGGGGGACACAGATACGCAGTATTTT.

This chain joins TRBV20-1 and TRBJ2-1, with 7 nucleotides matching TRBD2. J gave up 4 bases and V 3 bases, and 6 bases lay outside the gene matches. This CDR3 has 14 residues. Per germline, CDR1 DFQATT and CDR2 SNEGSKA (reference sequence). CDR3 bases: TGCAGTGCTAGTCGCGGGGGATCGTACAATGAGCAGTTCTTC. Translating gives CSASRGGSYNEQFF.

This rearrangement joins TRBV6-5 to TRBJ2-3; 11 positions match TRBD2. The V gene end was trimmed by 11 bases and the J gene end by 4 bases; junction bases not matched to a gene: 8. Germline CDR1 reads MNHEY; CDR2 reads SVGAGI. The CDR3 totals 14 residues. CDR3 in amino acids: CAARLAGRADTQYF. The CDR3 DNA is TGTGCCGCACGACTAGCGGGACGGGCAGATACGCAGTATTTT.

V gene TRBV19 combines with J gene TRBJ1-2, with D perhaps matching TRBD1 (6 bases). The CDR3 contains 14 residues. The V end lost 3 bases, the J end lost 1 base, and 9 bases lay between the germline ends. Germline V CDR1 and CDR2: LNHDA, SQIVND (reference sequence). CDR3 nucleotide sequence: TGTGCCAGTAGTATTTCGGACAGTAACTATGGCTACACCTTC. This codes for CASSISDSNYGYTF.

By sample fraction, this clone is medium-sized. The chain combines TRBV10-3 with TRBJ1-5; maybe TRBD1 (5 bases). V dropped 9 bases and J dropped 0 bases, with 15 bases sitting between them. This CDR3 has 15 amino acids. The V gene's germline CDR1 is ENHRY and CDR2 SYGVKD. This CDR3 is CAIRAGYASNQPQHF. The CDR3 DNA follows: TGTGCCATAAGGGCAGGGTATGCTAGCAATCAGCCCCAGCATTTT.

DNA of the CDR3: TGTGCCAGCAGCTTAACAGGGACCTACGAGCAGTACTTC. Protein sequence: CASSLTGTYEQYF. The chain combines TRBV11-3 with TRBJ2-7; TRBD1 is a possible D gene (6 bases). This CDR3 comprises 13 residues. CDR1 is SGHNT and CDR2 is YENEEA in the germline V gene. V gave up 2 bases and J gave up 2 bases, with 7 bases separating them.

This sequence joins TRBV7-2 and TRBJ1-4; D gene uncertain. Per the germline V gene, CDR1 is SGHTA and CDR2 is FQGNSA. The CDR3 sequence is 17 residues long. The V and J ends lost 1 base and 0 bases respectively, with 12 bases between them. CDR3 in amino acids: CASSLDRIFSTNEKLFF. CDR3 nucleotide sequence: TGTGCCAGCAGCTTAGATCGCATCTTTTCAACTAATGAAAAACTGTTTTTT.

This sequence joins TRBV9 and TRBJ2-7; a possible D gene is TRBD2 (5 bases). V dropped 4 bases and J dropped 1 base, with 12 bases sitting between them. The germline gives CDR1 SGDLS, CDR2 YYNGEE. The CDR3 consists of 14 residues. CDR3 residues: CASSIGRGSYEQYF. The CDR3 nucleotides read TGTGCCAGCAGCATCGGACGGGGATCCTACGAGCAGTACTTC.

This clone turned up a few times. The chain joins TRBV7-9 to TRBJ2-2; no definite D call. The germline CDR1 and CDR2 sequences are SEHNR and FQNEAQ (reference sequence). The V end lost 4 bases, the J end lost 1 base, and 1 base lay between the germline ends. The CDR3 extends over 12 amino acids. The CDR3 DNA follows: TGTGCCAGCAGCTGGAACACCGGGGAGCTGTTTTTT. Amino acids: CASSWNTGELFF. Supplemented by reference TRBV7-9 and TRBJ2-2, the full variable domain reads DTGVSQNPRHKITKRGQNVTFRCDPISEHNRLYWYRQTLGQGPEFLTYFQNEAQLEKSRLLSDRFSAERPKGSFSTLEIQRTEQGDSAMYLCASSWNTGELFFGEGSRLTVL.

In its sample, this clone was seen a few times. V is TRBV11-2 and J is TRBJ1-2, with 9 positions matching TRBD1. This CDR3 has 11 residues. Germline loops: CDR1 SGHAT, CDR2 FQNNGV. V gave up 11 bases and J gave up 7 bases; unmatched junction bases: 5. The CDR3 DNA reads TGTGCCTCAGGGACAGGGATTGGCTACACCTTC. It yields the protein CASGTGIGYTF.

The V and J genes are TRBV27 and TRBJ2-1; D uncertain. Germline values: CDR1 MNHEY, CDR2 SMNVEV (reference sequence). Trimming took 0 bases from V and 13 from J, leaving 13 bases between them. CDR3 size: 13 residues. The CDR3 region is CASSLSVEIRQFF. DNA for the CDR3: TGTGCCAGCAGTTTATCGGTAGAGATTCGACAGTTCTTC.

The V and J genes are TRBV7-9 and TRBJ2-1; 8 positions match TRBD2. This CDR3 has 13 amino acids. Trimming at V came to 11 bases and at J to 4 bases, leaving 7 bases not matched to a gene. Germline V gene lookup returns CDR1 SEHNR and CDR2 FQNEAQ (reference sequence). The CDR3 reads CAAGTRAYNEQFF. The DNA for the CDR3 is TGTGCCGCGGGGACTAGAGCATACAATGAGCAGTTCTTC. Complete variable domain (other parts from reference TRBV7-9 and TRBJ2-1): DTGVSQNPRHKITKRGQNVTFRCDPISEHNRLYWYRQTLGQGPEFLTYFQNEAQLEKSRLLSDRFSAERPKGSFSTLEIQRTEQGDSAMYLCAAGTRAYNEQFFGPGTRLTVL.

The rearrangement joins TRBV10-3 to TRBJ1-5, with 8 bases matching TRBD1. Germline CDR1 reads ENHRY; CDR2 reads SYGVKD. V lost 3 bases to trimming and J lost 5 bases; unmatched junction nucleotides: 3. The CDR3 extends over 14 amino acids. This chain's CDR3 is CAISDGQGYQPQHF. DNA for the CDR3: TGTGCCATCAGTGACGGACAGGGTTATCAGCCCCAGCATTTT.

The CDR3: CASSPLVDYEQYF. The CDR3 bases are TGTGCCAGCAGCCCACTAGTTGACTACGAGCAGTACTTC. The chain employs TRBV12-3 or TRBV12-4 and TRBJ2-7; maybe TRBD2 (5 bases). The CDR3 totals 13 residues. With 6 bases removed from V and 3 bases from J, the gap between germline ends came to 12 bases.

This clone was seen a few times. The chain recombines TRBV7-8 with TRBJ1-5; D ambiguous. This CDR3 contains 16 residues. Trimming removed 1 base from V and 4 bases from J, with 14 bases in between. Germline-derived CDR1 and CDR2 are SGHVS and FQNEAQ. The CDR3 DNA reads as TGTGCCAGCAGCTTAGGGTCGTTCAGGCATAATCAGCCCCAGCATTTT. It is translated as CASSLGSFRHNQPQHF.

The chain combines TRBV5-6 with TRBJ1-5, with a possible D match to TRBD1 (5 bases). Trimming left V 1 base short and J 3 bases short, with 8 bases between. The CDR3 length is 14 residues. Germline loops: CDR1 SGHDT, CDR2 YYEEEE. The CDR3 is CASSLRQNNQPQHF. For the CDR3, the DNA is TGTGCCAGCAGCTTGAGACAGAACAATCAGCCCCAGCATTTT.